This T cell receptor (beta chain) was identified in a study of CD8+CD57+ T cells in acquired aplastic anemia. Study observations and caveats: Controls and patients did not differ significantly in CD8+ Simpson's diversity.

Comments on this clonotype: The antigen is not known. A much larger clone differs by one base, so this may be a read error.

Both TCR beta VDJ combination and CDR3 sequence profiling were carried out. Genomic DNA was the template for this profiling. TCRdb recomputed calls from the reads with MiXCR, one row per CDR3 protein. There are about 200,000 distinct CDR3 sequences in the sample; roughly 45% occur only once, and nearly 20% lies in the top ten. All patients picked for sequencing had shown, by flow cytometry, an expansion of CD8+CD57+ cells. Material for sequencing was sorted CD4+, CD8+, or CD8+CD57+ T cells (not recorded which) from PBMCs. The clonotype was recovered from a human donor with aplastic anemia.

The DNA for the CDR3 is TGCGCCAACAGCCAGGGACAGCTTTTCTATGGCTACACCTTC. This translates into CANSQGQLFYGYTF. The chain is built from TRBV5-1 and TRBJ1-2; 7 nucleotides line up with TRBD1. Germline CDR1 is SGHRS and CDR2 is YFSETQ. CDR3 length: 14 residues.